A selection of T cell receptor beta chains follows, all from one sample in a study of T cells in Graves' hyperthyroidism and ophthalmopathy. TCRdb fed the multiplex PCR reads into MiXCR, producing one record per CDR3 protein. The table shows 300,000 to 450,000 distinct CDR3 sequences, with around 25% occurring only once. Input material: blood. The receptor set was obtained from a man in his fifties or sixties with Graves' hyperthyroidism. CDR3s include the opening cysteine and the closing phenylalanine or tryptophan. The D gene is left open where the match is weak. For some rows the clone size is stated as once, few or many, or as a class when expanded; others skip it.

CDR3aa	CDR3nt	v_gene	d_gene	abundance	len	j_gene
CASIKNKQGPEAFF	TGTGCCAGCATAAAAAACAAACAGGGTCCTGAAGCTTTCTTT	TRBV6-1	-	few	14	TRBJ1-1
CASSVGSSRESAEAFF	TGTGCCAGCAGCGTAGGGTCTTCCAGGGAAAGCGCTGAAGCTTTCTTT	TRBV9	-	few	16	TRBJ1-1
CASRFAGGAYNEQFF	TGTGCCAGCAGATTCGCGGGGGGGGCCTACAATGAGCAGTTCTTC	TRBV2	TRBD2	few	15	TRBJ2-1
CASSLASGREIYNEQFF	TGCGCCAGCAGCTTGGCCTCGGGGCGGGAGATCTACAATGAGCAGTTCTTC	TRBV5-1	TRBD2	many	17	TRBJ2-1
CATSDPNPSGIGEQFF	TGTGCCACCAGTGATCCGAACCCCAGCGGGATAGGTGAGCAGTTCTTC	TRBV24-1	TRBD2	few	16	TRBJ2-1
CASSFGHNTGELFF	TGTGCCAGCAGTTTTGGACATAACACCGGGGAGCTGTTTTTT	TRBV6-5	-	-	14	TRBJ2-2
CASSRTSGVEQFF	TGTGCCAGCAGTCGGACTAGCGGGGTTGAGCAGTTCTTC	TRBV28	TRBD2	many	13	TRBJ2-1
CASSQVLGTGNTIYF	TGTGCCAGCAGCCAAGTTTTAGGGACTGGAAACACCATATATTTT	TRBV3-1	-	once	15	TRBJ1-3
CASSHWDREGEAFF	TGTGCCAGCAGCCACTGGGACAGGGAAGGTGAAGCTTTCTTT	TRBV3-1	TRBD1	many	14	TRBJ1-1
CASSPKGRGNTIYF	TGTGCCAGCAGCCCCAAGGGGAGGGGAAACACCATATATTTT	TRBV3-1	-	-	14	TRBJ1-3
CASSLKHRGNSPLHF	TGCGCCAGCAGCTTGAAACATCGGGGGAATTCACCCCTCCACTTT	TRBV5-1	-	-	15	TRBJ1-6
CASSTGDSYNEQFF	TGCGCCAGCAGTACAGGGGACTCCTACAATGAGCAGTTCTTC	TRBV5-1	TRBD1	-	14	TRBJ2-1
CASSPPPGSNQPQHF	TGTGCCAGCTCACCGCCCCCGGGGTCCAATCAGCCCCAGCATTTT	TRBV18	-	-	15	TRBJ1-5
CSASGGAGNQPQHF	TGCAGTGCTTCAGGGGGGGCGGGCAATCAGCCCCAGCATTTT	TRBV20-1	TRBD1	few	14	TRBJ1-5
CSAIDAGSYEQYF	TGCAGCGCCATTGACGCAGGGAGCTACGAGCAGTACTTC	TRBV29-1	-	-	13	TRBJ2-7